This T cell receptor (beta chain) was identified in a study of T cells in Graves' hyperthyroidism and ophthalmopathy. Exclusion of patients followed from uncontrolled infection, other autoimmune disease, pregnancy or lactation. RNA transcripts provided the source from which TCR beta CDR3 regions were amplified. HTBI primers were used for first-round RT-PCR of the TCR CDR3. Via MiXCR, TCRdb re-called the multiplex PCR reads, giving one row per CDR3 protein. The sample holds 240,000 or so distinct CDR3 sequences, 16% seen once. There are many counts of this clonotype. Trimming at V came to 7 bases and at J to 7 bases, leaving 10 bases not matched to a gene. CDR3 length: 16 amino acids. Germline V gives CDR1 MDHEN, CDR2 SYDVKM.

This rearrangement joins TRBV28 to TRBJ2-2; 12 bases are a match to TRBD2. Sequenced material: blood. The sequence derives from a woman under 30 with Graves' ophthalmopathy. Here the CDR3 reads CASTPTSGGPGGELFF. The CDR3 bases are TGTGCCAGCACTCCGACTAGCGGGGGACCTGGCGGGGAGCTGTTTTTT.